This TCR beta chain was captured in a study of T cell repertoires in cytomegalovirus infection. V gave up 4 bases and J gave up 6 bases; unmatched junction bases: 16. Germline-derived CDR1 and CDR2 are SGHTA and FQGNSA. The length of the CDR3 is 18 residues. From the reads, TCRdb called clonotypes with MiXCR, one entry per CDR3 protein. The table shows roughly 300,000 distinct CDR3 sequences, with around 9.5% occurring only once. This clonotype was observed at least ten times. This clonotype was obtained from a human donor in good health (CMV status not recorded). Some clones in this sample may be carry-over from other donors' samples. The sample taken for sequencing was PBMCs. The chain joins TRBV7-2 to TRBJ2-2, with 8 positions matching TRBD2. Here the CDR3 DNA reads TGTGCCAGCAGCTCCCAACGGGGCGGCGGGGGGAAGTCCGGGGAGCTGTTTTTT. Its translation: CASSSQRGGGGKSGELFF.